These 20 T cell receptor beta chains were all obtained from the same sample, sequenced in a study of T cells after yellow fever vaccination. TCRdb analysed the 5' RACE reads with MiXCR anew, one entry per CDR3 protein. The sample includes around 400,000 distinct CDR3 sequences, around 10% of them seen just once. Material: PBMCs, obtained on the day of the first yellow fever vaccination. The receptor set was obtained from a man aged 18 to 29 who received the YFV17D yellow fever vaccine.

The chain recombines TRBV20-1 with TRBJ1-6; weak D call: TRBD1 (5 bases). This CDR3 is 14 amino acids long. Germline-derived CDR1 and CDR2 are DFQATT and SNEGSKA (reference sequence). Trimming removed 1 base at V and 7 bases at J, with 11 bases between. The CDR3 spells CSARAKGNNSPLHF. In DNA, the CDR3 is TGCAGTGCTAGAGCCAAGGGGAACAATTCACCCCTCCACTTT.

This clonotype showed up just a few times. The chain recombines TRBV6-5 with TRBJ2-7, with a tentative D call TRBD1 (6 bases). V shed 0 bases and J shed 3 bases, with 12 bases lying between them. The CDR3 loop spans 15 amino acids. Germline V CDR1 and CDR2: MNHEY, SVGAGI. CDR3: CASSYSGHPYYEQYF. CDR3 in DNA: TGTGCCAGCAGTTACTCGGGACACCCCTACTACGAGCAGTACTTC.

This clonotype was found a few times. In this CDR3 the conserved last residue, phenylalanine or tryptophan, is missing, so a read error is likely. No DNA is shown, since the ends of the CDR3 on it are uncertain; the CDR3 is the one TCRdb lists. The chain has TRBV29-1 and TRBJ2-7; TRBD1, the table's D call, lacks a check against the DNA. Germline V gene data show CDR1 as SQVTM and CDR2 as ANQGSEA. Inclusive of both ends, the CDR3 amounts to 14 amino acids. The chain's CDR3 is CTPALGQGPLRAVL.

This clonotype was seen a few times. The V gene is TRBV20-1, the J gene TRBJ2-1, with a possible D match to TRBD2 (6 bases). The CDR3 is 17 residues long. CDR1 and CDR2 (germline): DFQATT, SNEGSKA (reference sequence). V was shortened by 0 bases and J by 9 bases, with 24 bases between the two germline ends. CDR3 region: CSARDITSWKVDSEQFF. As DNA, the CDR3 is TGCAGTGCTAGAGATATAACTAGCTGGAAGGTCGATAGTGAGCAGTTCTTC.

This sequence joins TRBV7-9 and TRBJ2-2; 8 nucleotides agree with TRBD1. The CDR3 covers 15 residues. The trim removed 0 bases at V and 6 bases at J, leaving 3 bases unmatched. The germline V gene has CDR1 SEHNR and CDR2 FQNEAQ (reference sequence). For the CDR3, the DNA is TGTGCCAGCAGCTTAGCCCCAGGGGGCTCCGGGGAGCTGTTTTTT. Amino acid sequence: CASSLAPGGSGELFF.

The rearrangement uses TRBV10-1 and TRBJ1-2; D remains unclear. Germline V lookup: CDR1 WNHNN, CDR2 SYGVQD (reference sequence). Trimming cost V 0 bases and J 7 bases, with 9 bases left between them. This CDR3 has 13 residues. CDR3 in DNA: TGCGCCAGCAGTGAGTCGGGAAGGGTTGGCTACACCTTC. Translation gives CASSESGRVGYTF.

This chain uses TRBV2 with TRBJ1-4; 7 bases fit TRBD1. The CDR3 is 15 residues long. Germline V gives CDR1 SNHLY, CDR2 FYNNEI. The V segment lost 5 bases and the J segment 8 bases; nucleotides outside the gene matches: 11. As DNA, the CDR3 is TGTGCCAGCAGTTTCAGGGGGGGTCGAGGAGAAAAACTGTTTTTT. It is translated as CASSFRGGRGEKLFF.

At least ten counts were recorded for this clonotype. The chain carries TRBV5-6 and TRBJ2-1; TRBD2 matches 15 bases. The CDR3 is 16 residues long. V gave up 2 bases and J gave up 4 bases; unmatched junction bases: 1. Germline V gene sequence: CDR1 SGHDT, CDR2 YYEEEE. The CDR3 sequence is CASSLGLAGGYNEQFF. As DNA, the CDR3 is TGTGCCAGCAGCTTAGGACTAGCGGGGGGGTACAATGAGCAGTTCTTC.

The CDR3 region is CASSQVGGLGPDTQYF. The CDR3, as DNA: TGCGCCAGCAGCCAAGTCGGGGGTCTGGGTCCAGATACGCAGTATTTT. The chain is built from TRBV4-1 and TRBJ2-3; TRBD2 is a possible D gene (6 bases). V lost 1 base and J 4 bases, leaving 15 bases between the germline ends. CDR3 length: 16 amino acids. Germline CDR1 and CDR2: MGHRA and YSYEKL.

This clonotype was detected many times. The chain carries TRBV7-9 and TRBJ2-2; D is ambiguous. The CDR3 length is 15 residues. CDR1 and CDR2 from the germline V gene are SEHNR and FQNEAQ (reference sequence). Trimming took off 3 bases at V and 2 bases at J, with 10 bases between the two ends. The CDR3 reads CASSFRLRNTGELFF. CDR3 nucleotide sequence: TGTGCCAGCAGCTTTAGGCTCCGCAACACCGGGGAGCTGTTTTTT.

This clonotype was seen a handful of times. The CDR3 region is CASSSWGYSEAFF. CDR3 nucleotide sequence: TGTGCCAGCAGTTCCTGGGGATACAGTGAAGCTTTCTTT. The chain uses TRBV6-5 and TRBJ1-1; no clear D. CDR3 size: 13 residues. The V and J ends lost 4 bases and 7 bases respectively, with 13 bases between them. Per germline, CDR1 MNHEY and CDR2 SVGAGI.

The DNA for the CDR3 is TGTGCCAGCAGCTTAGGGACAGGATTCTACGAGCAGTACGTC. It yields the protein CASSLGTGFYEQYV. The V gene is TRBV11-1, the J gene TRBJ2-7; 7 positions agree with TRBD1. V dropped 1 base and J dropped 3; count of bases not matched to a gene: 3. The CDR3 has 14 residues. Germline lookup yields CDR1 SGHAT and CDR2 FQDESV (reference sequence).

The sample holds a few counts of this clonotype. The chain uses TRBV5-1 and TRBJ2-7, with D hard to call. The V end lost 0 bases, the J end lost 10 bases, and 14 bases lay between the germline ends. This CDR3 has 13 amino acids. Germline values: CDR1 SGHRS, CDR2 YFSETQ. CDR3 in amino acids: CASSLDSFVDQYF. The CDR3, as DNA: TGCGCCAGCAGCTTGGACAGTTTTGTGGATCAGTACTTC. The full variable domain, with the rest looked up from reference TRBV5-1 and TRBJ2-7, is KAGVTQTPRYLIKTRGQQVTLSCSPISGHRSVSWYQQTPGQGLQFLFEYFSETQRNKGNFPGRFSGRQFSNSRSEMNVSTLELGDSALYLCASSLDSFVDQYFGPGTRLTVT.

This clonotype was picked up a small number of times. This chain uses TRBV4-1 with TRBJ2-7; 7 bases line up with TRBD1. Germline V lookup: CDR1 MGHRA, CDR2 YSYEKL. V dropped 6 bases and J dropped 0; count of bases not matched to a gene: 8. The CDR3 covers 15 residues. This chain's CDR3 is CASSHPGQNSYEQYF. The CDR3 nucleotides read TGCGCCAGCAGTCATCCGGGACAGAACTCCTACGAGCAGTACTTC.

The chain employs TRBV4-2 and TRBJ2-1, with 8 bases fitting TRBD1. The CDR3 contains 19 residues. CDR1 is LGHNA and CDR2 is YNFKEQ in the germline V gene. Germline trimming cut 5 bases from V and 0 bases from J; bases unmatched to any gene: 15. The CDR3 DNA reads TGTGCCAGCAGCAAAACAGGGGGGTCGCAATTGTTCTCCTACAATGAGCAGTTCTTC. Its translation is CASSKTGGSQLFSYNEQFF.

There are a few counts of this clonotype. The chain uses TRBV11-2 and TRBJ2-7, with unresolved D. The CDR3 is 17 amino acids. In germline, CDR1 is SGHAT, CDR2 FQNNGV. Trimming cost V 1 base and J 0 bases, with 16 bases left between them. The CDR3: CASSLVGFGESSYEQYV. CDR3 DNA: TGTGCCAGCAGCTTAGTCGGATTTGGTGAGAGCTCCTACGAGCAGTACGTC.

This clonotype was counted a few times. This chain connects TRBV12-3 or TRBV12-4 to TRBJ1-6; the D gene is possibly TRBD1 (5 bases). CDR3 length: 12 residues. With 11 bases removed from V and 7 bases from J, the gap between germline ends came to 12 bases. The CDR3 nucleotides read TGTGCCGTACGCAGGGAGAATTCACCCCTCCACTTT. Encoded protein: CAVRRENSPLHF.

This clonotype came up a few times. The chain employs TRBV23-1 and TRBJ1-5; D possibly corresponds to TRBD1 (6 bases). TRBV23-1 is assigned to the ORF class and has an uncertain function. The CDR3 extends over 16 amino acids. V was cut by 7 bases and J by 5 bases, with 21 bases left in between. In DNA, the CDR3 is TGCGCCAGCACTATCCCAGAGGGGGGGAAGGATCAGCCCCAGCATTTT. Its translation: CASTIPEGGKDQPQHF.

The chain is built from TRBV5-1 and TRBJ2-5; 7 bases align to TRBD1. Germline V CDR1 and CDR2: SGHRS, YFSETQ. The CDR3 spans 16 residues. J lost 1 base, V lost 3 bases, and 9 bases had no gene match. In DNA form, the CDR3 reads TGCGCCAGCAGCTCAACCGGGTCAGGGGGCCAAGAGACCCAGTACTTC. It translates to CASSSTGSGGQETQYF.

This clonotype was found a few times. The chain uses TRBV12-3 or TRBV12-4 and TRBJ2-7; 8 bases align to TRBD2. V lost 7 bases, J lost 2 bases, and 7 bases stayed unmatched. CDR3 length: 14 residues. CDR3 protein: CASNFGGLAYEQYV. For the CDR3, the DNA is TGTGCCAGCAATTTCGGGGGACTAGCCTACGAGCAGTACGTC.